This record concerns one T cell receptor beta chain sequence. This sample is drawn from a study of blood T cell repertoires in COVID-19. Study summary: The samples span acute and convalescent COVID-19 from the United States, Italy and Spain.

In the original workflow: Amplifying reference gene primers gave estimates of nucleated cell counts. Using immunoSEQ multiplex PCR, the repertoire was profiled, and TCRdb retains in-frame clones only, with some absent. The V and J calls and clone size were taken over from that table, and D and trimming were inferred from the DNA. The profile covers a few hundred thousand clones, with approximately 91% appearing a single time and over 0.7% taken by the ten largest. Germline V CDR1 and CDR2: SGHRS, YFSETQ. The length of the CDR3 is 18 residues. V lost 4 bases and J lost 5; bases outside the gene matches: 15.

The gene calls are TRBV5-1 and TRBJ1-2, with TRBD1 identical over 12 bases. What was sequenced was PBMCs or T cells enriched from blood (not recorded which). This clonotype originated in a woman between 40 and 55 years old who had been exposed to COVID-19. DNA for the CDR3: TGCGCCAGCAGCGCAATATCCACCGGGACAGGGGGCGGGTATGGCTACACCTTC. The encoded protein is CASSAISTGTGGGYGYTF.